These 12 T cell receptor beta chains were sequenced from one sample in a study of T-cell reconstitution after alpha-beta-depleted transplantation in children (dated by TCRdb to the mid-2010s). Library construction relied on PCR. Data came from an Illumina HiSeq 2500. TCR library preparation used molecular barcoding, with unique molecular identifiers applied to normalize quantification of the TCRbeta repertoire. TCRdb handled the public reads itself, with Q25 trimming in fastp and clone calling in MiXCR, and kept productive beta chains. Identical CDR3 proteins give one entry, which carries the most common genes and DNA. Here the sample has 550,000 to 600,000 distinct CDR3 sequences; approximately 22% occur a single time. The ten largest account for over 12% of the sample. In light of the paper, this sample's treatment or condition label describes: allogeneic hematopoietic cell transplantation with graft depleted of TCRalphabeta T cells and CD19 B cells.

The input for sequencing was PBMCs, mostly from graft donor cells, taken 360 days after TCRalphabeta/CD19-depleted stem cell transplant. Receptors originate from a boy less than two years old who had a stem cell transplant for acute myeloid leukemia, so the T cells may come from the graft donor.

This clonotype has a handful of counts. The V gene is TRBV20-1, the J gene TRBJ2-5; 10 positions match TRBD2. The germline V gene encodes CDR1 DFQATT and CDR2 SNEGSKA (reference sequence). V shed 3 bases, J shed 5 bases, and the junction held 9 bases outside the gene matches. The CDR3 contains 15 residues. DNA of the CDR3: TGCAGTGCTAGTGCCCTAGCGGGGGTGGGGGAGACCCAGTACTTC. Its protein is CSASALAGVGETQYF.

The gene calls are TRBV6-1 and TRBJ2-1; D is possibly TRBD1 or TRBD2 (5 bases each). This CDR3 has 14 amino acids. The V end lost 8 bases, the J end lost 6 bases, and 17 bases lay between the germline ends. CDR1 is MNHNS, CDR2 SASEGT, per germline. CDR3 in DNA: TGTGCCAGCCAAGGGGCTAGCCGTGTCAATGAGCAGTTCTTC. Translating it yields CASQGASRVNEQFF.

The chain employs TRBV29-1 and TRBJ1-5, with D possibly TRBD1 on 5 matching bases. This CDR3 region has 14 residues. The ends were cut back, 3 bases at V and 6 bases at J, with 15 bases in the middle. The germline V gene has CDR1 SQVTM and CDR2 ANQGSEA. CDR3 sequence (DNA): TGCAGCGTTGAGGGGGTCCCTGGGGGTCAGCCCCAGCATTTT. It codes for CSVEGVPGGQPQHF.

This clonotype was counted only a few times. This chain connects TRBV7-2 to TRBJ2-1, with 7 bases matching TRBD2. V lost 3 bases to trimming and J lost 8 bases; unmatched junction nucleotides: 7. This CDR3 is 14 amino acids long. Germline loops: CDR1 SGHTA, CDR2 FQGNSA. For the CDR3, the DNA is TGTGCCAGCAGCTTCAGACCGGCGGGGGATGAGCAGTTCTTC. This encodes CASSFRPAGDEQFF.

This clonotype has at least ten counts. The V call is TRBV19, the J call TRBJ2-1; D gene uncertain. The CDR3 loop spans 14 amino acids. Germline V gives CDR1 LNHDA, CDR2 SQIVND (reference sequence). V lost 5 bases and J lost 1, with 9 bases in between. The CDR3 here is CASSSAASYNEQFF. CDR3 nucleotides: TGTGCCAGTAGTTCTGCGGCTTCCTACAATGAGCAGTTCTTC.

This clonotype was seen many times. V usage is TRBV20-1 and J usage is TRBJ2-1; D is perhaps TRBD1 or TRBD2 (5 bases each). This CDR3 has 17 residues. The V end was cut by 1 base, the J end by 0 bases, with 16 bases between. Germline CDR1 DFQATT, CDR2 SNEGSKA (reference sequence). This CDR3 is CSARVEGWRASYNEQFF. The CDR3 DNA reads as TGCAGTGCTAGAGTCGAGGGGTGGCGGGCCTCCTACAATGAGCAGTTCTTC.

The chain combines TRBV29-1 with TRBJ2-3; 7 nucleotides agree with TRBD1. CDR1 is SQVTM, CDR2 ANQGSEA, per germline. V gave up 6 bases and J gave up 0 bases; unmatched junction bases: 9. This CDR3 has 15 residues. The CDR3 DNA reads TGCAGCGTAGACGGGACAGAGACTAGCACAGATACGCAGTATTTT. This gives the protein CSVDGTETSTDTQYF.

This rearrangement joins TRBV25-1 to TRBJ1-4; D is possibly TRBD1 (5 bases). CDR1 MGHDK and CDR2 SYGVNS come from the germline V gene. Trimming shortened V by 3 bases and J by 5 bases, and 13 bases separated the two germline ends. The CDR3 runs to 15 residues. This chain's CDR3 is CASSDVGSGNEKLFF. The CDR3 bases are TGTGCCAGCAGTGATGTGGGGTCAGGGAATGAAAAACTGTTTTTT.

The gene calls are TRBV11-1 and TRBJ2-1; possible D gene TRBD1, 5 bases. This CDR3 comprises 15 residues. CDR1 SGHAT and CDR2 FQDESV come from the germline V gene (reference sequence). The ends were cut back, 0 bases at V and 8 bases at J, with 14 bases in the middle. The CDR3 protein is CASSLASRQLDEQFF. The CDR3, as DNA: TGTGCCAGCAGCTTAGCGTCGAGACAGTTAGATGAGCAGTTCTTC.

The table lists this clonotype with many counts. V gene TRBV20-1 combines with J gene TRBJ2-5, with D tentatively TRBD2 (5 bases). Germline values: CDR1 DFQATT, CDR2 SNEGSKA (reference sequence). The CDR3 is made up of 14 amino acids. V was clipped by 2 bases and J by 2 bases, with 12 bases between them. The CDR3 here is CSARWKRGQETQYF. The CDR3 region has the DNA TGCAGTGCTAGATGGAAACGGGGACAAGAGACCCAGTACTTC.

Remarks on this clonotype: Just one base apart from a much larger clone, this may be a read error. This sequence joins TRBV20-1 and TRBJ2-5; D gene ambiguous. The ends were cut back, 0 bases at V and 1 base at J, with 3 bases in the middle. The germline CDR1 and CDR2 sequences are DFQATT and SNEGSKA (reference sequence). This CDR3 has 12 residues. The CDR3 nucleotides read TGCAGTGCTAGAGAGGCCCAAGAGACCCAGTACTTC. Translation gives CSAREAQETQYF.

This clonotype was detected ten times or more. This chain's CDR3 is CASSLEGISSYEQYF. CDR3 sequence (DNA): TGTGCCAGCAGTTTAGAGGGGATAAGCTCATACGAGCAGTACTTC. The gene calls are TRBV12-3 or TRBV12-4 and TRBJ2-7, with D maybe TRBD1 (5 bases). The V gene lost 1 base and the J gene lost 4 bases, with 14 bases spanning the gap. The CDR3 is made up of 15 amino acids.